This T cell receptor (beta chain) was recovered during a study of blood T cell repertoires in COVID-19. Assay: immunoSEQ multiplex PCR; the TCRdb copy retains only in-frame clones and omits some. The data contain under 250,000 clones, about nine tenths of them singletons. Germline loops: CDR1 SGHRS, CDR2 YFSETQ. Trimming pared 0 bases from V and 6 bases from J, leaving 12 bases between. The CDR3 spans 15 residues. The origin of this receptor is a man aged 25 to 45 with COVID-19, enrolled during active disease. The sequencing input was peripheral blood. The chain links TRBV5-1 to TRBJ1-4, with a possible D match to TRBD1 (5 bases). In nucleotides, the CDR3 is TGCGCCAGCAGCTTGGCCGAGGCGGGGGATGAAAAACTGTTTTTT. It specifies CASSLAEAGDEKLFF.